The T cell receptor beta chain under discussion was sequenced for a study of beta chain features in type 1 diabetes. Sequencing targeted expressed TCRB transcripts, as all isolated RNA had been reverse transcribed. TCRdb's copy holds only in-frame clones and misses some; the assay was immunoSEQ multiplex PCR. The sample has under 350,000 clones; 8% are singletons. Trimming stripped 3 bases from V and 4 bases from J, with 7 bases between. The CDR3 has 13 amino acids. Germline V gene lookup returns CDR1 SGHTA and CDR2 FQGNSA. Sequencing used central memory CD4+ T cells from blood. The clonotype was recovered from a young woman in good health. This rearrangement joins TRBV7-2 to TRBJ1-5; D unclear. The CDR3 protein is CASSFPPNQPQHF. CDR3 DNA: TGTGCCAGCAGCTTTCCGCCGAATCAGCCCCAGCATTTT.